This T cell receptor beta chain comes out of a study of blood T cell repertoires in COVID-19. V was trimmed by 1 base and J by 5 bases, leaving 11 bases between them. CDR1 SEHNR and CDR2 FQNEAQ come from the germline V gene (reference sequence). This CDR3 comprises 15 residues. In the source study's methods: How many nucleated cells were present was estimated from reference gene primer amplification. Only in-frame clones appear in the TCRdb table, and some are missing; sequencing was by immunoSEQ multiplex PCR. V and J calls and clone size are those listed in that table; D and trimming were worked out from the DNA. Here the sample spans about 270,000 clones, approximately 90% being singletons. Recruits, aged about 18 to 100 years, lived in about two dozen US areas.

J is TRBJ2-2 and V is TRBV7-9; a weak D match, TRBD1 (6 bases). The sequence derives from a woman aged 18-35 years who had recovered from COVID-19. Sequenced material: PBMCs or T cells enriched from blood (not recorded which). CDR3 region: CASSLGGQGTGELFF. The CDR3 DNA sequence: TGTGCCAGCAGCTTAGGAGGGCAGGGGACCGGGGAGCTGTTTTTT.